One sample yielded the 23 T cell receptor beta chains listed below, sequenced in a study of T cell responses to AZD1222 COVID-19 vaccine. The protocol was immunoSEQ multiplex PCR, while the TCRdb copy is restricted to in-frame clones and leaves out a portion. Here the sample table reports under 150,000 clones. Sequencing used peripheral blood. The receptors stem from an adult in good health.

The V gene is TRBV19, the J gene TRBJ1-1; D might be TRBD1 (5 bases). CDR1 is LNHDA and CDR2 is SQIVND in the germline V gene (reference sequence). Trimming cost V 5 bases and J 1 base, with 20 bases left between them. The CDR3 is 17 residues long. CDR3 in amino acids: CASSRSPTRDGNTEAFF. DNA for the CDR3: TGTGCCAGTAGTCGGAGTCCAACCCGGGACGGGAACACTGAAGCTTTCTTT.

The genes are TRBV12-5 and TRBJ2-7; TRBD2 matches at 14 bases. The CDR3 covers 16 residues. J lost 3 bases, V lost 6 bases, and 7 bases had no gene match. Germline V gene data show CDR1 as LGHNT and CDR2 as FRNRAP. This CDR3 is CASGLGLAGGLYEQYF. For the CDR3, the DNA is TGTGCTAGTGGCCTTGGACTAGCGGGGGGTCTCTACGAGCAGTACTTC. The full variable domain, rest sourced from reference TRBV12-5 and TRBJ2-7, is DARVTQTPRHKVTEMGQEVTMRCQPILGHNTVFWYRQTMMQGLELLAYFRNRAPLDDSGMPKDRFSAEMPDATLATLKIQPSEPRDSAVYFCASGLGLAGGLYEQYFGPGTRLTVT.

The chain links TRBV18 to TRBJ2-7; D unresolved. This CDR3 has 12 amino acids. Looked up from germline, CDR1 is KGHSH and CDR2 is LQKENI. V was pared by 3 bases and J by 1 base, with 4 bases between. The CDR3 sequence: CASSPGSYEQYF. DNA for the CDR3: TGTGCCAGCTCACCGGGGTCCTACGAGCAGTACTTC.

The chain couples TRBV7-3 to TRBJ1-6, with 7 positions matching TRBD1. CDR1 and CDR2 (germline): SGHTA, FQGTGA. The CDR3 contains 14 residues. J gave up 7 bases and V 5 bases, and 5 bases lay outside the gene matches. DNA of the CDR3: TGTGCCAGCAGCATAGGGACAGCAAATTCACCCCTCCACTTT. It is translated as CASSIGTANSPLHF. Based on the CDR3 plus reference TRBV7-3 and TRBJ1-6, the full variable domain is GAGVSQTPSNKVTEKGKYVELRCDPISGHTALYWYRQSLGQGPEFLIYFQGTGAADDSGLPNDRFFAVRPEGSVSTLKIQRTERGDSAVYLCASSIGTANSPLHFGNGTRLTVT.

The CDR3 sequence: CASSRTGRTDYGYTF. The CDR3 DNA reads TGTGCCAGCAGCCGGACAGGGCGAACAGACTATGGCTACACCTTC. The chain has TRBV7-2 and TRBJ1-2, with 8 positions matching TRBD1. Germline assignment: CDR1 SGHTA and CDR2 FQGNSA. The ends lost 5 bases at V and 3 bases at J; junction bases unmatched: 8. The CDR3 contains 15 residues.

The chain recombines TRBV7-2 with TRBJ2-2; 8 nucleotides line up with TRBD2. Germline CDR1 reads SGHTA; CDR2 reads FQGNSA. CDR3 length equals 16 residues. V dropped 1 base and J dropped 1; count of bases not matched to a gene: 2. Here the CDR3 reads CASSLVAGGNTGELFF. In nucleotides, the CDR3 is TGTGCCAGCAGCTTAGTGGCGGGGGGGAACACCGGGGAGCTGTTTTTT. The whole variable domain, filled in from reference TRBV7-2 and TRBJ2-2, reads GAGVSQSPSNKVTEKGKDVELRCDPISGHTALYWYRQSLGQGLEFLIYFQGNSAPDKSGLPSDRFSAERTGGSVSTLTIQRTQQEDSAVYLCASSLVAGGNTGELFFGEGSRLTVL.

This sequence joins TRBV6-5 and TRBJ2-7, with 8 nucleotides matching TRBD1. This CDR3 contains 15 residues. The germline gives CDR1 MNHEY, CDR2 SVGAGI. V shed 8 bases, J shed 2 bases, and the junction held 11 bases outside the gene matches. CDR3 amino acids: CASGTPGTGTYEQYF. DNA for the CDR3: TGTGCCAGCGGCACCCCCGGGACAGGAACCTACGAGCAGTACTTC.

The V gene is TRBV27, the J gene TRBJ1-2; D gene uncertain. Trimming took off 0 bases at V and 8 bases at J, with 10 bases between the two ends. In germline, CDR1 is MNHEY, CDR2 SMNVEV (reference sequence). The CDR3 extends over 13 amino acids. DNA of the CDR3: TGTGCCAGCAGTTTATCAGGGAGTGGGGGCTACACCTTC. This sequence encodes CASSLSGSGGYTF.

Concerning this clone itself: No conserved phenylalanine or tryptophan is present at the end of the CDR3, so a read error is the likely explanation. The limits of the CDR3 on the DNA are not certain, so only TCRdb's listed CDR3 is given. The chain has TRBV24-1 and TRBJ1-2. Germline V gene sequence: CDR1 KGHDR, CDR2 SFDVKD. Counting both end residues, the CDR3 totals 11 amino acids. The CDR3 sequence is CATSDASPGAS.

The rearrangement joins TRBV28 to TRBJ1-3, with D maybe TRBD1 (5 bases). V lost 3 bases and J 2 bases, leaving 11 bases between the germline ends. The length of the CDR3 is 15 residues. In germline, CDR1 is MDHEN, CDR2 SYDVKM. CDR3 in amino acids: CASSFRPRAGNTIYF. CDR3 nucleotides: TGTGCCAGCAGTTTTCGTCCCAGGGCTGGAAACACCATATATTTT.

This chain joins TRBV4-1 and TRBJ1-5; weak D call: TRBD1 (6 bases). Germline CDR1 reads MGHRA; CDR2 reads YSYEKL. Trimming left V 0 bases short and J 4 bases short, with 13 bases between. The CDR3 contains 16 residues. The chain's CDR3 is CASSQEAEGGNQPQHF. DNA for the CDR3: TGCGCCAGCAGCCAAGAGGCAGAGGGGGGTAATCAGCCCCAGCATTTT.

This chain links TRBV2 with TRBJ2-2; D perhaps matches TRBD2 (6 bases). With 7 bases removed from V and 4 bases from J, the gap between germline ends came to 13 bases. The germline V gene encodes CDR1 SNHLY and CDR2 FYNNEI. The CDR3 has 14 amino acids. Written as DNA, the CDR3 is TGTGCCAGCAAGCTTGCGGGGACCACCGGGGAGCTGTTTTTT. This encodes CASKLAGTTGELFF.

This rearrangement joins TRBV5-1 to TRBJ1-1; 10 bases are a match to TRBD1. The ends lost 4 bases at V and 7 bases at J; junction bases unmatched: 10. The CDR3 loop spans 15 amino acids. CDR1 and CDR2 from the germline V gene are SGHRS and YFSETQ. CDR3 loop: CASSTFDRGRVEAFF. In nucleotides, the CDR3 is TGCGCCAGCAGCACCTTCGACAGGGGGCGTGTTGAAGCTTTCTTT.

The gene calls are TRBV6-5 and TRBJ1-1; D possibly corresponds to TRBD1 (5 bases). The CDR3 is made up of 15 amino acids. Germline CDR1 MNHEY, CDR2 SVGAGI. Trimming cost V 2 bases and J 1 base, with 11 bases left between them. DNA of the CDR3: TGTGCCAGCAGTTACCCCGGTGGGGCGAACACTGAAGCTTTCTTT. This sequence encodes CASSYPGGANTEAFF.

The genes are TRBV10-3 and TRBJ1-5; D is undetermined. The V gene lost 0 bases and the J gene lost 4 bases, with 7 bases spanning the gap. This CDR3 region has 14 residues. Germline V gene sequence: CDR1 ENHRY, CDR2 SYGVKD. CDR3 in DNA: TGTGCCATCAGTGAGTCGAAGGGAAATCAGCCCCAGCATTTT. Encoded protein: CAISESKGNQPQHF.

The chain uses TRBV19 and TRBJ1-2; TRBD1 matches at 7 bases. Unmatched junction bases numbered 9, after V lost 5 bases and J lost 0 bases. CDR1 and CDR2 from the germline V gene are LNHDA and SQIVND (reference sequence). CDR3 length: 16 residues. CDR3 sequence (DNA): TGTGCCAGTAGTGCCCGGGACAGAGAGCCTAACTATGGCTACACCTTC. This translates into CASSARDREPNYGYTF.

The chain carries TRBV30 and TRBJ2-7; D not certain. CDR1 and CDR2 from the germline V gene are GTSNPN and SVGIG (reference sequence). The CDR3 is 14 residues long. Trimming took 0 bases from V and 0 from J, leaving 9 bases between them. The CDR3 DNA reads TGTGCCTGGAGTGTGGGCGGCAACTCCTACGAGCAGTACTTC. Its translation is CAWSVGGNSYEQYF.

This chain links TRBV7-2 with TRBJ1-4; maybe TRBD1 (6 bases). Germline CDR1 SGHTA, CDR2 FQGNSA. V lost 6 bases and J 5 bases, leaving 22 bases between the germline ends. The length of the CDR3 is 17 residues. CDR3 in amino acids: CASRLAGAANINEKLFF. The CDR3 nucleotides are TGTGCCAGCAGGTTGGCGGGGGCGGCAAACATAAATGAAAAACTGTTTTTT.

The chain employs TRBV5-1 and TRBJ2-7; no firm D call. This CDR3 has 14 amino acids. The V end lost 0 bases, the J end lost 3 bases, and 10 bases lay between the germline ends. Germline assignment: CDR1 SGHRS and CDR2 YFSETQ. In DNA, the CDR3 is TGCGCCAGCAGCTTGGGACAAGGCCACTACGAGCAGTACTTC. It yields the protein CASSLGQGHYEQYF.

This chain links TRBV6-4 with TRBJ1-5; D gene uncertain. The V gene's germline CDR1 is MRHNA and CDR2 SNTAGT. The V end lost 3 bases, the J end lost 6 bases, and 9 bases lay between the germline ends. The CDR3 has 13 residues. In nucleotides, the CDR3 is TGTGCCAGCAGTGAGAGGGAAGGTCAGCCCCAGCATTTT. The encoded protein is CASSEREGQPQHF.

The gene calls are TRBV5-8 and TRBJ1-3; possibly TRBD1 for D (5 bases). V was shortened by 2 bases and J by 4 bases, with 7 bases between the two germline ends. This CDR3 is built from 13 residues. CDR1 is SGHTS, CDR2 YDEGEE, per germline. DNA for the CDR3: TGTGCCAGCAGCTTCCGACAGGGAAACACCATATATTTT. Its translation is CASSFRQGNTIYF.

CDR3 bases: TGTGCCAGTAGTCCCCCCGGGACAAAACCGTACGAGCAGTACTTC. It encodes CASSPPGTKPYEQYF. V and J are TRBV19 and TRBJ2-7, with TRBD1 as a possible D gene (6 bases). Trimming left V 5 bases short and J 4 bases short, with 18 bases between. The CDR3 is made up of 15 amino acids. Germline assignment: CDR1 LNHDA and CDR2 SQIVND (reference sequence).

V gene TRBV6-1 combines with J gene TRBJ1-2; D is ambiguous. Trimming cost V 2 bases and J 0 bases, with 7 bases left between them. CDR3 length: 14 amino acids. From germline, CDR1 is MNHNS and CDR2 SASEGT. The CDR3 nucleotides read TGTGCCAGCAGTGAAATCGGCACTAACTATGGCTACACCTTC. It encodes CASSEIGTNYGYTF.